This TCR beta chain came from a study of CD8+CD57+ T cells in acquired aplastic anemia. Across the study: CD4+ and CD8+ cells, once sorted, gave DNA averaging about 3.4 ug.

The CDR3 sequence is 14 residues long. The V segment lost 4 bases and the J segment 4 bases; nucleotides outside the gene matches: 7. Germline V gives CDR1 DFQATT, CDR2 SNEGSKA (reference sequence). TCR beta VDJ combinations and CDR3 sequences were profiled from genomic DNA. TCRdb ran MiXCR on the reads and lists one entry per CDR3 protein. The sample lists roughly 160,000 distinct CDR3 sequences; 45% to 55% were seen once. The sequenced patients had an expansion of CD8+CD57+ cells seen by flow cytometry. The study's findings and limits: The study found no significant CD8+ Simpson's diversity difference between patients and controls.

Turning to this clonotype: Antigen: not known.

The source material was sorted CD4+, CD8+, or CD8+CD57+ T cells (not recorded which) from PBMCs. The clonotype comes from a human donor with aplastic anemia. V gene TRBV20-1 combines with J gene TRBJ1-2; 9 nucleotides align to TRBD1. The CDR3: CSAMGQGTFYGYTF. In DNA, the CDR3 is TGCAGTGCTATGGGACAGGGCACCTTCTATGGCTACACCTTC.